This T cell receptor beta chain was profiled in a study of cytomegalovirus exposure and HLA in healthy donors. Whole-study results and caveats: DRB1 showed the most TCR associations and HLA-C the fewest in a later analysis, as rates varied by HLA locus.

Every donor was a healthy person donating bone marrow. While unrecorded immune exposures were likely, the donors were nominally healthy when sampled. Germline V gene lookup returns CDR1 SGDLS and CDR2 YYNGEE. Trimming removed 3 bases from V and 5 bases from J; junction bases left unmatched: 16. CDR3 length: 19 amino acids. This clone was recorded only once. Its antigen is unidentified. 13 Jbeta primers and 60 Vbeta primers were used for the PCR. Authors' processing steps: A later analysis tallied approximately 80 million unique TCR beta chains, 9.5 million to 14 million of them shared. Only in-frame clones appear in the TCRdb table, and some are missing; sequencing was by immunoSEQ multiplex PCR. The V and J calls and clone size were taken over from that table, and D and trimming were inferred from the DNA. The sample contains over 150,000 clones, around 75% of which appear only once.

The rearrangement uses TRBV9 and TRBJ2-5; TRBD2 agrees at 13 bases. The clonotype was recovered from a young man in good health and CMV-seronegative. Sequencing was carried out using PBMCs. The CDR3 loop reads CASSAGSLLAGGLGETQYF. CDR3 in DNA: TGTGCCAGCAGCGCCGGTTCTCTACTAGCGGGAGGGTTAGGGGAGACCCAGTACTTC.